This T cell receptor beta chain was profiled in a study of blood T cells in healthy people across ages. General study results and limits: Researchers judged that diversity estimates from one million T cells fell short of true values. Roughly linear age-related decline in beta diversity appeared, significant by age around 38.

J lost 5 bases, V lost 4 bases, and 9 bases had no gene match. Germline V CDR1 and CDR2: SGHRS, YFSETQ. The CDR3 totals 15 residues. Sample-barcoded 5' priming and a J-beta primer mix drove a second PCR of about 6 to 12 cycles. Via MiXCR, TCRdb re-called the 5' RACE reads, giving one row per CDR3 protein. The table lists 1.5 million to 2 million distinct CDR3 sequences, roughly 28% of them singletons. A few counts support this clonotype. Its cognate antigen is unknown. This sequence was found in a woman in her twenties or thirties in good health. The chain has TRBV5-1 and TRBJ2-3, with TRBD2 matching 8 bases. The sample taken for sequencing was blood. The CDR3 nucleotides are TGCGCCAGCAGCGAAATAACTAGCGGCGGAGATACGCAGTATTTT. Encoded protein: CASSEITSGGDTQYF.